This T cell receptor (beta chain) came from a study of blood T cell repertoires in COVID-19. Study summary: Acute and convalescent COVID-19 samples came from the United States, Italy and Spain.

Those enrolled in Seattle joined during active infection and were followed longitudinally afterward. Assay: immunoSEQ multiplex PCR; the TCRdb copy retains only in-frame clones and omits some. The data contain more than 200,000 clones, 70% to 90% of them seen just once; the ten biggest clones take up roughly a tenth. This CDR3 spans 13 amino acids. V lost 5 bases and J 4 bases, leaving 11 bases between the germline ends. The germline gives CDR1 LNHDA, CDR2 SQIVND (reference sequence). The receptor's source is a woman between 45 and 65 years old with COVID-19, enrolled during active disease. The sample taken for sequencing was peripheral blood. The V gene is TRBV19, the J gene TRBJ1-2; perhaps TRBD1 as D (5 bases). The CDR3 sequence is CASSLGGPYGYTF. The CDR3 DNA is TGTGCCAGTAGTTTGGGGGGTCCCTATGGCTACACCTTC.